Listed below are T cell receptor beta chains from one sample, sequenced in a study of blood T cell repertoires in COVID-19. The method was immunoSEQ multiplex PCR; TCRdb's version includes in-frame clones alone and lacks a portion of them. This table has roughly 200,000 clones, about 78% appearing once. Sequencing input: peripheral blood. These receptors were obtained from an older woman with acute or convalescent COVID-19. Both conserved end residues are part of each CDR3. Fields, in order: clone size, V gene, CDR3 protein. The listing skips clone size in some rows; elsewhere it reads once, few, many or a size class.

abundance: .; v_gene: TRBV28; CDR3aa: CASKRDSPLHF
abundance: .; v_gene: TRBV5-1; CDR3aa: CASSESRFDEQFF
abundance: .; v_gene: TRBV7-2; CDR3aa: CASSLVSGGTEAFF
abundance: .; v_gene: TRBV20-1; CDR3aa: CSASRAGLGAFF
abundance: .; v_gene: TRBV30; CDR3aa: CAWQPGLASYEQYF
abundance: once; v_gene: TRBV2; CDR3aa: CASRKGATDTGELFF
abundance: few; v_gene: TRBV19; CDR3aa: CASSAHRVSGNTIYF
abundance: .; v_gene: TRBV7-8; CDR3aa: CASSLVSGSGANVLTF
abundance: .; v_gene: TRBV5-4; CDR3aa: CASSLAKGSYEQYF
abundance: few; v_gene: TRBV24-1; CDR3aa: CATSDPRDRPTNGETQYF
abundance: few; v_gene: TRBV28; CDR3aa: CASSAAGSNEQYF
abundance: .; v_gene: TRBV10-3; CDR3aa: CAISDLKTGGGPDTQYF
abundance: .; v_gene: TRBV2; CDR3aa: CASSGLADNEQFF
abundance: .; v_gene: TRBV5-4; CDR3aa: CASSQGVVDQPQHF
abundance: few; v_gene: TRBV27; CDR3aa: CASSLSTGTGWTDTQYF
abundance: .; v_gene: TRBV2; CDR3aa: CASSEFRVQLFF
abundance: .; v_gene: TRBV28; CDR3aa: CASIEREGPKNIQYF
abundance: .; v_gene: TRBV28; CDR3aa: CASSGIAPSDRGYGYTF
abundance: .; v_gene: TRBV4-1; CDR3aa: CASSQATSGTYNEQFF
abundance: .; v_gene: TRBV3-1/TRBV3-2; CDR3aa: CASSQEGGNTEAFF
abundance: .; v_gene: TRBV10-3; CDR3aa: CAIRGAGVPDEQYF
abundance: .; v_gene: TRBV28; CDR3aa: CASSRQGLFYGYTF
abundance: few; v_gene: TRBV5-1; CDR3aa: CASSAGENNQPQHF
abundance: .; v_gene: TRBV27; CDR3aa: CASSLAHTTEQYF
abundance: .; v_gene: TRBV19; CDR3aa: CASSMLRSYEQYF
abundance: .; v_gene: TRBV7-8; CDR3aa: CASSGQGYEQYF
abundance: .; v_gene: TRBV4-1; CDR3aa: CASSHPTGIVTGELFF
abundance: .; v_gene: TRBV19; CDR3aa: CASSRSSPFNYGYTF
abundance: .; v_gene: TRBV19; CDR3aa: CASSIGTGSYNSPLHF
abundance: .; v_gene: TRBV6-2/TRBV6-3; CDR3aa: CASSYGVGGRGNGYTF
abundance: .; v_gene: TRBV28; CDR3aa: CASSAPQRDSHEQYF
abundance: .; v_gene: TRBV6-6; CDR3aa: CASSYEERGPQHF
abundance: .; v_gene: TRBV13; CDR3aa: CASSLEQGTGELFF
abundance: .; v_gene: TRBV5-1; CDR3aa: CASSSTAGGYTDTQYF
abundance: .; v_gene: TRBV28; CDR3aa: CASSLLPGWVYGYTF
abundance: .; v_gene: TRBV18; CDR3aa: CASLEGNTGELFF
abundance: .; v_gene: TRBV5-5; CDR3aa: CASSGGQGGGRILGEQYF
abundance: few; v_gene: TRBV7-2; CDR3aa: CASSLVAYEQYF
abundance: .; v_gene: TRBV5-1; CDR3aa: CASSFMASGTGELFF
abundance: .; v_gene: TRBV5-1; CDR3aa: CASSFSGQINYGYTF
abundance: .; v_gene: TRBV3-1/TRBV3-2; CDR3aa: CASSQDSTEAFF
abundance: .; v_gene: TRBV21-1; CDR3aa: CASSKWDRVEDGNTEAFF
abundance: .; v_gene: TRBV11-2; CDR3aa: CASSLVLHRLPSTDTQYF
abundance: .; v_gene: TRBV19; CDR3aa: CASSTATGYGYTF
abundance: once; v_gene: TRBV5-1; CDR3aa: CASSLTGVNEQFF
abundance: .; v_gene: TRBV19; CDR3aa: CASSPRGGTGELFF
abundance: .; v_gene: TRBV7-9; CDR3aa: CASNPPAAAQETQYF
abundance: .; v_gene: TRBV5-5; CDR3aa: CASSSQRELDTQYF
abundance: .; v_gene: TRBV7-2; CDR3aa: CASSSSGRGETQYF
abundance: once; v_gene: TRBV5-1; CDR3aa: CASGGLAGSGDEQFF
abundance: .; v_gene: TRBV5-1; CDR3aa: CASSLGVLGQGASWADTQYF
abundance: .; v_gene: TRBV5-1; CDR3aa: CASSLLGPPTTEAFF
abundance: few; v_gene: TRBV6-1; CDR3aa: CASSGGVGTDYQPQHF
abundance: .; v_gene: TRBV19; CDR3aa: CASTGTARYNSPLHF
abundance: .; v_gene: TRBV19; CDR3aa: CASSFRTGEIGYTF